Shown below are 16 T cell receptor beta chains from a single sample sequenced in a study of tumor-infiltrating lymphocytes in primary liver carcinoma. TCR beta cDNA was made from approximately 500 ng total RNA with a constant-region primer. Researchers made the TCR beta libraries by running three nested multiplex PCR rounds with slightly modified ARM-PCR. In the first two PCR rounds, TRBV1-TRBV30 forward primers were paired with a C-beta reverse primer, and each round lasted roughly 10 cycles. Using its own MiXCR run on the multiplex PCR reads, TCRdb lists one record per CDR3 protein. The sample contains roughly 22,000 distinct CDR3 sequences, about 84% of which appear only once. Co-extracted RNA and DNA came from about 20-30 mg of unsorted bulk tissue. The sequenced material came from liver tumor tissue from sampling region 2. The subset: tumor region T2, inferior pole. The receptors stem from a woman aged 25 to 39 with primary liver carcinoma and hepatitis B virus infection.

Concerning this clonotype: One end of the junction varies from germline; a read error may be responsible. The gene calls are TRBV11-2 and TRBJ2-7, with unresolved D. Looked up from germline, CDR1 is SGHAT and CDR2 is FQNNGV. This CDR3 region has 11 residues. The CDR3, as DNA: TGTGCCGGCAGTTCAGTCAGTGAGCAGTACTTC. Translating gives CAGSSVSEQYF.

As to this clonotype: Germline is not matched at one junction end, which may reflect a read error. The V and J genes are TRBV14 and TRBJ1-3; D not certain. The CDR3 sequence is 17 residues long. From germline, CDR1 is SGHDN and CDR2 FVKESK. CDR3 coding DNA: TGTGCCAGCTGCCAACGGATCCAACTAGCCCCTGGTAACACCATATATTTT. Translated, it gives CASCQRIQLAPGNTIYF.

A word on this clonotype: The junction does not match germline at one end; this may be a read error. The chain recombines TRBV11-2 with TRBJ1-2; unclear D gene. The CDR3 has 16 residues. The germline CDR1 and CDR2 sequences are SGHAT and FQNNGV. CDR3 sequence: CANSLRGGHWSYGYTF. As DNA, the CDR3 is TGTGCCAACAGCCTACGAGGCGGGCATTGGAGCTATGGCTACACCTTC.

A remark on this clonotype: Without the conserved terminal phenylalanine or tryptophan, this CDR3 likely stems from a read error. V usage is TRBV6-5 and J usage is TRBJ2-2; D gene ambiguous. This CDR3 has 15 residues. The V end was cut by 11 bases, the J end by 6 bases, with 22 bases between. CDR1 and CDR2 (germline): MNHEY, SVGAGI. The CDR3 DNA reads TGTGCCGGTAGTCCCGAGTACCGTTCGGCCGGGGAGCTGTTTTCT. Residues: CAGSPEYRSAGELFS.

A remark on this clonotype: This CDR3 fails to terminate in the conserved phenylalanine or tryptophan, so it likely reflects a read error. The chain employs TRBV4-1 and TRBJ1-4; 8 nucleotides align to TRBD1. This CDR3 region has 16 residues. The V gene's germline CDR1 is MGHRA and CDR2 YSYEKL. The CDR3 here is CTSSQDGRGRGEQLFL. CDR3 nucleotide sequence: TGCACCAGCAGCCAAGATGGCAGGGGGCGGGGGGAACAACTGTTTCTT.

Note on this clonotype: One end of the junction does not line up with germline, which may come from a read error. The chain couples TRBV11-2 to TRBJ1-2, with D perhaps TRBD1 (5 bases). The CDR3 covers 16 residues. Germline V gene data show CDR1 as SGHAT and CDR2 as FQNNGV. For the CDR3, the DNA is TGTGTCAGCAGCCCACGAGGCGGGGATTGGGGCTATGGTTACACCTTC. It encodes CVSSPRGGDWGYGYTF.

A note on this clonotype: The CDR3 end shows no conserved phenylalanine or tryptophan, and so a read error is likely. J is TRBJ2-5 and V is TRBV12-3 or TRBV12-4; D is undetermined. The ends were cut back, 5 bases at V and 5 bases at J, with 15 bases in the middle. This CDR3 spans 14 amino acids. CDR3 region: CASSVPGTQETQYL. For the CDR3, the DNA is TGTGCCAGCAGTGTGCCAGGCACACAGGAGACCCAGTACTTA.

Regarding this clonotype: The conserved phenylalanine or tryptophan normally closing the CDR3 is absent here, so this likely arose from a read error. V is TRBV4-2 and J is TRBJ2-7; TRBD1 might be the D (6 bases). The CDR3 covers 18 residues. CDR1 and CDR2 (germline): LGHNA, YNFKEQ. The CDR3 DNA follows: TGTGCCAACAGCCAGGAACACCTAGGACAAGGGGGACCGCGCGAGCAGTACCTC. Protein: CANSQEHLGQGGPREQYL.

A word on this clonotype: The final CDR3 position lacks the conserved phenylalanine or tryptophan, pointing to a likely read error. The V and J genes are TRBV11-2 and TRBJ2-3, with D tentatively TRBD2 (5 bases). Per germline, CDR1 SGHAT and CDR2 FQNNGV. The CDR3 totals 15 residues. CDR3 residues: CAGSLVARNTDTQYS. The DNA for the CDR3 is TGTGCCGGCAGCTTAGTAGCGAGAAACACAGATACGCAGTATTCT.

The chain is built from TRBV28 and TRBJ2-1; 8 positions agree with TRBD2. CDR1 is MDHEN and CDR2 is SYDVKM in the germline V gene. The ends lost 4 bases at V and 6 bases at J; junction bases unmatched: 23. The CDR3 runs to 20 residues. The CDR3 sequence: CASSSPPSVLAGSSPNEQFF. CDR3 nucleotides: TGTGCCAGCAGTTCTCCCCCTTCGGTTTTAGCGGGAAGCAGCCCCAATGAGCAGTTCTTC. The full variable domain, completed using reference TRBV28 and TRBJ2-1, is DVKVTQSSRYLVKRTGEKVFLECVQDMDHENMFWYRQDPGLGLRLIYFSYDVKMKEKGDIPEGYSVSREKKERFSLILESASTNQTSMYLCASSSPPSVLAGSSPNEQFFGPGTRLTVL.

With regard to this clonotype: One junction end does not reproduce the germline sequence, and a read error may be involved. CDR3 coding DNA: TGCGCCAGCAGCCAGGATCCGACAGGGACTAGACTATCACCTCTCCACTTT. Translated, it gives CASSQDPTGTRLSPLHF. This chain joins TRBV4-3 and TRBJ1-6; 7 bases agree with TRBD1. The CDR3 sequence is 17 residues long. Germline values: CDR1 LGHNA, CDR2 YSLEER.

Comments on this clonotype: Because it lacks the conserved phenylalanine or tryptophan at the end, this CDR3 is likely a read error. The CDR3 spells CASSARDRGHKRWGNTEAFL. The DNA for the CDR3 is TGTGCCAGCAGCGCTCGGGACAGGGGGCACAAGAGGTGGGGTAACACTGAAGCTTTCCTT. The genes are TRBV11-2 and TRBJ1-1; 12 bases line up with TRBD1. Trimming removed 5 bases from V and 2 bases from J; junction bases left unmatched: 18. The CDR3 is 20 amino acids. Per the germline V gene, CDR1 is SGHAT and CDR2 is FQNNGV.

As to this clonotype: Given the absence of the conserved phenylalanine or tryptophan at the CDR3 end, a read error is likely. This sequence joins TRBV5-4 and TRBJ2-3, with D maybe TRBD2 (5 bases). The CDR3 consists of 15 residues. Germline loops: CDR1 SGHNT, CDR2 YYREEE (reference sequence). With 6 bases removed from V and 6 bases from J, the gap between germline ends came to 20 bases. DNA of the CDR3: TGTGCCAGCAACCCGCCCGAGACGGAGGCGGATACGCAGTATTTA. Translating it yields CASNPPETEADTQYL.

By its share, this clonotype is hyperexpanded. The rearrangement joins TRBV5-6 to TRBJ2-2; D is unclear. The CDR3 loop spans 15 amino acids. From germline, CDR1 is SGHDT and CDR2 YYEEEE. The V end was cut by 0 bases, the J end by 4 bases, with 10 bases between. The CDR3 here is CASSLAPRVTGELFF. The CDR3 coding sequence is TGTGCCAGCAGCTTGGCACCCAGAGTCACCGGGGAGCTGTTTTTT.

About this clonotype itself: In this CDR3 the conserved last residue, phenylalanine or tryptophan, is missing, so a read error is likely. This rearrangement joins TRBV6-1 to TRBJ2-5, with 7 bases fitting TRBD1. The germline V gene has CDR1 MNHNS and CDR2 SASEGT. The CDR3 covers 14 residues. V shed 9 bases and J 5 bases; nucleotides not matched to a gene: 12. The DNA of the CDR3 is TGTGCCAGTCGCGTCGGACAGGATAGGGAGACCCAGTACTTA. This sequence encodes CASRVGQDRETQYL.

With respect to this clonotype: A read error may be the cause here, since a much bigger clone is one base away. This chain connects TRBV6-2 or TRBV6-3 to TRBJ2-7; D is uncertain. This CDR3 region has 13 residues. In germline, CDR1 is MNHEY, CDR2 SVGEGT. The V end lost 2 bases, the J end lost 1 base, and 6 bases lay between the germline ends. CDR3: CASSYEVSYEQYF. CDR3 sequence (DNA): TGTGCCAGCAGTTACGAGGTATCCTACGAGCAGTACTTC.